These 28 T cell receptor beta chains were sequenced from one sample in a study of T-cell memory formation after mild COVID-19 (TCRdb year 2021). The method behind the library was 5' RACE. The sequencing machine was an Illumina NovaSeq 6000. The raw public reads went through TCRdb reprocessing: fastp at Q25, MiXCR clone calling, in-frame beta chains kept. Rows with a matching CDR3 protein are joined into one entry that keeps the most common DNA and genes. This sample lists fewer than 700,000 distinct CDR3 sequences; about 22% were detected once. The ten largest make up 8.4% of the sample. Material: PBMCs or a T cell subset sorted from them (not recorded which). These receptors came from an adult woman who had mild COVID-19 (a few samples of this study predate the infection). The sample titles of this study are shuffled in the database, so cell type and time point are left out; the donor was told from shared clones.

This clonotype was recorded a few times. The chain combines TRBV6-6 with TRBJ1-5; D gene unclear. This CDR3 region has 13 residues. The V and J ends lost 7 bases and 3 bases respectively, with 10 bases between them. Per the germline V gene, CDR1 is MNHNY and CDR2 is SVGAGI (reference sequence). The CDR3 DNA reads TGTGCCAGCACCCGGGGTGCCAATCAGCCCCAGCATTTT. Translating gives CASTRGANQPQHF.

The V gene is TRBV5-1, the J gene TRBJ2-7; D gene ambiguous. The CDR3 length is 14 residues. The ends were cut back, 5 bases at V and 0 bases at J, with 12 bases in the middle. Germline CDR1 and CDR2: SGHRS and YFSETQ. The CDR3 DNA reads as TGCGCCAGCAGGACCCAATCGAGCTCCTACGAGCAGTACTTC. Protein: CASRTQSSSYEQYF.

The gene calls are TRBV6-2 or TRBV6-3 and TRBJ1-1; D gene ambiguous. This CDR3 spans 14 amino acids. Germline values: CDR1 MNHEY, CDR2 SVGEGT. V was trimmed by 7 bases and J by 7 bases, leaving 19 bases between them. CDR3 DNA sequence: TGTGCCAGCACCTCCCGGCGATGGCACGGTGAAGCTTTCTTT. Translated, it gives CASTSRRWHGEAFF.

V is TRBV10-3 and J is TRBJ2-2, with 7 positions matching TRBD1. CDR3 size: 14 residues. The V and J ends lost 7 bases and 4 bases, in that order; junction bases with no gene match: 6. Germline assignment: CDR1 ENHRY and CDR2 SYGVKD. Written as DNA, the CDR3 is TGTGCCATCAACAGGGGATTAGGCACCGGGGAGCTGTTTTTT. It translates to CAINRGLGTGELFF.

V and J are TRBV18 and TRBJ1-2; TRBD1 matches 7 bases. After removal of 2 bases from V and 5 bases from J, the junction contained 5 bases not matched to a gene. The CDR3 is made up of 14 amino acids. Germline V gene lookup returns CDR1 KGHSH and CDR2 LQKENI. The CDR3: CASSPARDSYGYTF. Written as DNA, the CDR3 is TGTGCCAGCTCACCAGCAAGGGACAGTTATGGCTACACCTTC.

The chain uses TRBV15 and TRBJ2-7; 7 bases line up with TRBD2. CDR1 and CDR2 from the germline V gene are LNHNV and YYDKDF (reference sequence). The V segment lost 0 bases and the J segment 2 bases; nucleotides outside the gene matches: 7. This CDR3 has 16 amino acids. The CDR3 loop reads CATSRDPGGLTYEQYF. As DNA, the CDR3 is TGTGCCACCAGCAGAGATCCGGGAGGACTCACCTACGAGCAGTACTTC.

This clonotype was counted only a few times. CDR3 in amino acids: CASSVLGGASAFF. CDR3 nucleotides: TGTGCCAGCAGCGTTCTGGGGGGCGCTTCAGCTTTCTTT. The chain has TRBV7-9 and TRBJ1-1, with a possible D match to TRBD1 (6 bases). Trimming cost V 5 bases and J 10 bases, with 17 bases left between them. The CDR3 length is 13 residues. Germline V CDR1 and CDR2: SEHNR, FQNEAQ (reference sequence).

This clonotype was found a few times. At one end the junction does not follow the germline gene, possibly because of a read error. The rearrangement joins TRBV3-1 to TRBJ1-2; D is possibly TRBD1 (5 bases). Germline V gene data show CDR1 as LGHDT and CDR2 as YNNKEL (reference sequence). The CDR3 loop spans 13 amino acids. The CDR3 DNA reads as TGTGCCAGCAGCCGGGGGACGAGGGACCTCCTTTACTTC. Its translation: CASSRGTRDLLYF.

V usage is TRBV10-3 and J usage is TRBJ1-2; TRBD1 matches at 12 bases. The CDR3 runs to 15 residues. V lost 3 bases, J lost 8 bases, and 7 bases stayed unmatched. Germline V gene data show CDR1 as ENHRY and CDR2 as SYGVKD. Written as DNA, the CDR3 is TGTGCCATCAGTGAACCGGGACAGGGGGCCTGGGGCTACACCTTC. It codes for CAISEPGQGAWGYTF.

In its sample, this clonotype was seen a few times. The V and J genes are TRBV7-9 and TRBJ2-7; possibly TRBD1 or TRBD2 for D (5 bases each). Germline values: CDR1 SEHNR, CDR2 FQNEAQ (reference sequence). The CDR3 has 15 amino acids. The V end lost 5 bases, the J end lost 0 bases, and 14 bases lay between the germline ends. As DNA, the CDR3 is TGTGCCAGCAGCCGATGGGACGTCCCCTCCTACGAGCAGTACTTC. Translated: CASSRWDVPSYEQYF.

The V and J genes are TRBV5-1 and TRBJ1-1; TRBD1 matches at 9 bases. The trim removed 1 base at V and 0 bases at J, leaving 10 bases unmatched. CDR1 is SGHRS, CDR2 YFSETQ, per germline. The CDR3 covers 18 residues. CDR3 residues: CASSLLAQGAGVNTEAFF. The CDR3 coding sequence is TGCGCCAGCAGCTTGTTGGCACAGGGGGCGGGCGTGAACACTGAAGCTTTCTTT.

Only a few counts were recorded for this clonotype. V usage is TRBV20-1 and J usage is TRBJ2-7; D is unresolved. Germline loops: CDR1 DFQATT, CDR2 SNEGSKA (reference sequence). The V end lost 0 bases, the J end lost 1 base, and 7 bases lay between the germline ends. This CDR3 comprises 13 residues. For the CDR3, the DNA is TGCAGTGCTAGAGATCTAGGATCCTACGAGCAGTACTTC. It translates to CSARDLGSYEQYF.

The chain has TRBV9 and TRBJ1-2; D ambiguous. CDR3 length equals 16 residues. V was pared by 3 bases and J by 7 bases, with 22 bases between. Germline CDR1 and CDR2: SGDLS and YYNGEE. CDR3 in amino acids: CASSARREGGSPGYTF. In DNA form, the CDR3 reads TGTGCCAGCAGCGCCCGGCGAGAGGGAGGGAGCCCTGGCTACACCTTC.

V and J are TRBV30 and TRBJ1-3; D is perhaps TRBD1 (5 bases). The V gene lost 3 bases and the J gene lost 8 bases, with 11 bases spanning the gap. The germline V gene encodes CDR1 GTSNPN and CDR2 SVGIG (reference sequence). CDR3 length equals 12 residues. CDR3 sequence: CAWRPQGHTIYF. The CDR3 coding sequence is TGTGCCTGGAGACCGCAGGGTCACACCATATATTTT. The full variable domain, completed using reference TRBV30 and TRBJ1-3, is SQTIHQWPATLVQPVGSPLSLECTVEGTSNPNLYWYRQAAGRGLQLLFYSVGIGQISSEVPQNLSASRPQDRQFILSSKKLLLSDSGFYLCAWRPQGHTIYFGEGSWLTVV.

This sequence joins TRBV29-1 and TRBJ2-1; tentative D call: TRBD2 (5 bases). Germline loops: CDR1 SQVTM, CDR2 ANQGSEA. This CDR3 has 12 residues. V gave up 4 bases and J gave up 7 bases, with 11 bases separating them. CDR3 nucleotides: TGCAGCGTTGGGTCAAGCGGTAATGAGCAGTTCTTC. This translates into CSVGSSGNEQFF.

This clonotype was counted a few times. One end of the junction varies from germline; a read error may be responsible. This chain uses TRBV10-2 with TRBJ2-7; TRBD2 might be the D (5 bases). This CDR3 is built from 13 residues. Germline values: CDR1 WSHSY, CDR2 SAAADI. The CDR3 DNA sequence: TGCGCCAGCAGTGAGCCTAGCTCCCACGAGCAGTACTTC. Translation: CASSEPSSHEQYF.

The chain couples TRBV7-9 to TRBJ2-1; perhaps TRBD2 as D (6 bases). V shed 3 bases and J shed 5 bases, with 14 bases lying between them. This CDR3 is built from 15 residues. Germline V gene data show CDR1 as SEHNR and CDR2 as FQNEAQ (reference sequence). CDR3 loop: CASSFTKGLDNEQFF. In DNA, the CDR3 is TGTGCCAGCAGCTTCACCAAGGGACTCGACAATGAGCAGTTCTTC.

The gene calls are TRBV20-1 and TRBJ2-5, with D possibly TRBD1 on 5 matching bases. The germline V gene encodes CDR1 DFQATT and CDR2 SNEGSKA (reference sequence). CDR3 length equals 13 residues. Trimming removed 3 bases at V and 4 bases at J, with 12 bases between. The CDR3 region has the DNA TGCAGTGCTAGGACAGTCAACGGAGAGACCCAGTACTTC. As protein: CSARTVNGETQYF.

This clonotype was seen a handful of times. The CDR3 region is CASSYDPRTRSYNEQFF. The CDR3 DNA sequence: TGTGCCAGCAGTTACGATCCACGGACCCGCTCCTACAATGAGCAGTTCTTC. The J gene is TRBJ2-1, the V gene TRBV6-5; D gene uncertain. The V and J ends lost 2 bases and 0 bases respectively, with 14 bases between them. Germline CDR1 is MNHEY and CDR2 is SVGAGI. The CDR3 runs 17 residues.

The chain couples TRBV20-1 to TRBJ1-5; 7 positions match TRBD1. The V and J ends lost 5 bases and 1 base, in that order; junction bases with no gene match: 5. In germline, CDR1 is DFQATT, CDR2 SNEGSKA (reference sequence). This CDR3 has 14 residues. CDR3 residues: CSASTGWSNQPQHF. DNA for the CDR3: TGCAGTGCTTCGACAGGGTGGAGCAATCAGCCCCAGCATTTT.

The rearrangement joins TRBV20-1 to TRBJ2-3; D uncertain. The CDR3 is made up of 13 amino acids. Germline values: CDR1 DFQATT, CDR2 SNEGSKA (reference sequence). Trimming left V 6 bases short and J 6 bases short, with 16 bases between. Written as DNA, the CDR3 is TGCAGTGCCCTGCTGGCAGCGCGGGATACGCAGTATTTT. Translation: CSALLAARDTQYF.

The chain links TRBV4-1 to TRBJ2-3, with a tentative D call TRBD2 (7 bases). Trimming took off 1 base at V and 2 bases at J, with 10 bases between the two ends. The CDR3 length is 15 residues. Germline-derived CDR1 and CDR2 are MGHRA and YSYEKL. The CDR3 reads CASSQAGGLTDTQYF. The CDR3 nucleotides are TGCGCCAGCAGCCAAGCGGGGGGCCTCACAGATACGCAGTATTTT.

This clonotype occurred a few times. The V call is TRBV28, the J call TRBJ2-7; D is unresolved. This CDR3 contains 15 residues. Germline loops: CDR1 MDHEN, CDR2 SYDVKM. V was trimmed by 0 bases and J by 2 bases, leaving 11 bases between them. The CDR3 here is CASSLWGLGPYEQYF. The CDR3, as DNA: TGTGCCAGCAGTTTATGGGGCCTTGGGCCCTACGAGCAGTACTTC.

The chain uses TRBV4-3 and TRBJ2-1; 10 positions match TRBD2. J was trimmed by 10 bases and V by 1 base; bases with no gene match: 16. Germline V gives CDR1 LGHNA, CDR2 YSLEER. This CDR3 is built from 18 residues. CDR3 loop: CASSQGDLAGAPGDEQFF. The CDR3 region has the DNA TGCGCCAGCAGCCAAGGTGATCTAGCGGGAGCCCCTGGGGACGAGCAGTTCTTC.

The J gene is TRBJ2-2, the V gene TRBV4-1; D is ambiguous. CDR1 MGHRA and CDR2 YSYEKL come from the germline V gene. The CDR3 is 15 residues long. The V end was cut by 5 bases, the J end by 1 base, with 11 bases between. The CDR3 here is CASSFSEVNTGELFF. For the CDR3, the DNA is TGCGCCAGCAGCTTCAGCGAGGTGAACACCGGGGAGCTGTTTTTT.

The V and J genes are TRBV7-2 and TRBJ2-7; D is undetermined. The CDR3 sequence is 12 residues long. Trimming pared 7 bases from V and 6 bases from J, leaving 13 bases between. Germline V gives CDR1 SGHTA, CDR2 FQGNSA. The CDR3 sequence is CASTVGGPEQYF. CDR3 nucleotides: TGTGCCAGCACCGTAGGTGGTCCCGAGCAGTACTTC. Full variable domain (missing parts from reference TRBV7-2 and TRBJ2-7): GAGVSQSPSNKVTEKGKDVELRCDPISGHTALYWYRQSLGQGLEFLIYFQGNSAPDKSGLPSDRFSAERTGGSVSTLTIQRTQQEDSAVYLCASTVGGPEQYFGPGTRLTVT.

The chain links TRBV20-1 to TRBJ2-1, with 11 bases matching TRBD2. CDR1 and CDR2 from the germline V gene are DFQATT and SNEGSKA (reference sequence). The CDR3 has 15 residues. The V and J ends lost 7 bases and 7 bases, in that order; junction bases with no gene match: 12. The CDR3 nucleotides are TGCAGTGGGTCCCCTATAGCGGGAGGGCCGAATGAGCAGTTCTTC. It codes for CSGSPIAGGPNEQFF.

This clonotype came up many times. The V gene is TRBV27, the J gene TRBJ2-7, with no clear D. V lost 3 bases and J lost 1, with 10 bases in between. This CDR3 contains 14 residues. Germline CDR1 is MNHEY and CDR2 is SMNVEV (reference sequence). The CDR3 DNA reads as TGTGCCAGCAGTTTTTCGACGGATTCCTACGAGCAGTACTTC. Protein product: CASSFSTDSYEQYF.